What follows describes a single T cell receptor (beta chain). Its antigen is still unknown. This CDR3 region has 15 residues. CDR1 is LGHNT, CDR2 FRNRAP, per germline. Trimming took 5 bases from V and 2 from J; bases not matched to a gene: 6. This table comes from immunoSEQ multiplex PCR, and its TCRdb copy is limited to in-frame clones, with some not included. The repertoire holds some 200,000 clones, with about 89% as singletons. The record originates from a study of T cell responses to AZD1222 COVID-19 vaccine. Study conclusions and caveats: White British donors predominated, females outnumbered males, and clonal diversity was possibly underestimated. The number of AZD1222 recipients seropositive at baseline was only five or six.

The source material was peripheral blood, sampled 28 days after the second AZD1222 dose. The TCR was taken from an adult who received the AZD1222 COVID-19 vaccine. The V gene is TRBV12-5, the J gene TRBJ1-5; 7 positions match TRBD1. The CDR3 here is CASGLSDRGNQPQHF. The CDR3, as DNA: TGTGCTAGTGGTCTCTCCGACAGGGGCAATCAGCCCCAGCATTTT.